This TCR beta chain comes out of a study of T cell repertoires in cytomegalovirus infection. Study results and caveats: HLA-C-restricted CMV clonotypes gave the most frequent clonotype in two of eight donors.

The CDR3 runs to 15 residues. V trimming: 4 bases; J trimming: 7 bases; junction bases outside the gene matches: 9. In germline, CDR1 is SGHAT, CDR2 FQNNGV. This clonotype was seen at least ten times. Its antigen is currently unknown. TCRdb re-called the reads with MiXCR, one entry per CDR3 protein. The repertoire consists of approximately 500,000 distinct CDR3 sequences, with 16% occurring once and the leading ten covering 24%. This receptor was taken from a human donor in good health (CMV status not recorded). Some clones in this sample may be carry-over from other donors' samples. The sample was CD8+ T cells from PBMCs. The rearrangement uses TRBV11-2 and TRBJ1-4, with 7 nucleotides matching TRBD1. As DNA, the CDR3 is TGTGCCAGCAGCTCCCGACAGGGCGTGGGTGAAAAACTGTTTTTT. Translation gives CASSSRQGVGEKLFF. The full variable domain, its missing parts supplied by reference TRBV11-2 and TRBJ1-4, is EAGVAQSPRYKIIEKRQSVAFWCNPISGHATLYWYQQILGQGPKLLIQFQNNGVVDDSQLPKDRFSAERLKGVDSTLKIQPAKLEDSAVYLCASSSRQGVGEKLFFGSGTQLSVL.